The source of this TCR beta chain is a study of blood T cell repertoires in COVID-19. From germline, CDR1 is SGHTA and CDR2 FQGTGA. The CDR3 contains 13 residues. V lost 1 base and J lost 8, with 11 bases in between. Allocation to cohorts depended on clinical history reported by the participants. Authors' data handling: Cell counts per sample came from amplifying reference gene primers. The assay was immunoSEQ multiplex PCR, and TCRdb's table has in-frame clones only and misses some. V, J and clone size derive from that table, while D and trimming were established from the DNA sequence. The data show approximately 300,000 clones, 70% to 90% seen once.

Sequenced sample: PBMCs or T cells enriched from blood (not recorded which). This clonotype originated in a woman aged 18-35 years who had recovered from COVID-19. The J gene is TRBJ1-2, the V gene TRBV7-3; tentatively, D is TRBD1 (5 bases). The CDR3 region has the DNA TGTGCCAGCAGCTTAAGTCCGGGGGAAGGCTACACCTTC. It yields the protein CASSLSPGEGYTF. Combining the CDR3 with reference TRBV7-3 and TRBJ1-2 gives the whole variable domain GAGVSQTPSNKVTEKGKYVELRCDPISGHTALYWYRQSLGQGPEFLIYFQGTGAADDSGLPNDRFFAVRPEGSVSTLKIQRTERGDSAVYLCASSLSPGEGYTFGSGTRLTVV.